This TCR beta chain was obtained from a study of blood T cells in healthy people across ages. The second PCR ran roughly 6 to 11 cycles with a sample-barcoded 5' primer and J-beta primers. The template-switch adaptor was a 5' adaptor with 12 random nucleotides. It tagged each cDNA molecule. TCRdb re-derived calls from the 5' RACE reads in MiXCR, one entry per CDR3 protein. The sample consists of about 1.5 million distinct CDR3 sequences, 35% to 45% of them appearing once. This CDR3 contains 18 residues. The germline V gene has CDR1 SGHTA and CDR2 FQGTGA. V gave up 1 base and J gave up 6 bases, with 22 bases separating them. This clonotype has just a few counts. Its antigen is still unknown. General observations from the study: Naive CD4+ cell counts and diversity both ran higher in long-lived than in aged donors.

Healthy individuals of Caucasian origin from Russia, aged about 6 to 100, served as donors. Input material: blood. This TCR was sampled from a young woman in good health. V gene TRBV7-3 combines with J gene TRBJ2-1; TRBD2 might be the D (6 bases). CDR3 protein: CASSLISTGRLVVNEQFF. CDR3 nucleotides: TGTGCCAGCAGCTTAATATCGACGGGGAGACTAGTAGTCAATGAGCAGTTCTTC.